Listed here are 30 T cell receptor beta chains from one sample, sequenced in a study of shared clonotypes between healthy human individuals. The repertoire was sequenced with immunoSEQ multiplex PCR; TCRdb's copy has only in-frame clones and lacks some. The data hold over 2 million clones, with roughly 94% observed a single time. Sequenced input: naive CD4+ T cells sorted from blood. Subset defined: CD45RA+ positively selected. The receptors stem from a man younger than 35 in good health.

In its sample, this clone was seen once. This chain links TRBV11-2 with TRBJ1-1; 8 nucleotides line up with TRBD1. Looked up from germline, CDR1 is SGHAT and CDR2 is FQNNGV. The CDR3 is 15 residues long. Unmatched junction bases numbered 5, after V lost 1 base and J lost 4 bases. CDR3 region: CASSLGAGGGTEAFF. The CDR3 DNA reads as TGTGCCAGCAGCTTAGGCGCAGGGGGCGGCACTGAAGCTTTCTTT.

The CDR3 here is CAWKGAKSQKPTDTQYF. CDR3 DNA: TGTGCCTGGAAAGGGGCGAAATCCCAAAAGCCTACAGATACGCAGTATTTT. V usage is TRBV30 and J usage is TRBJ2-3, with D perhaps matching TRBD1 (5 bases). This CDR3 spans 17 amino acids. Looked up from germline, CDR1 is GTSNPN and CDR2 is SVGIG (reference sequence). V was clipped by 4 bases and J by 3 bases, with 23 bases between them.

The CDR3 region is CASTASYEQYF. DNA for the CDR3: TGTGCCAGCACAGCGTCCTACGAGCAGTACTTC. The chain carries TRBV6-1 and TRBJ2-7; D is ambiguous. Germline CDR1 and CDR2: MNHNS and SASEGT. This CDR3 spans 11 amino acids. Trimming shortened V by 7 bases and J by 1 base, and 5 bases separated the two germline ends.

With regard to this clone: Other DNA sequences in the sample encode the same CDR3. The rearrangement joins TRBV5-1 to TRBJ2-7; 9 bases map to TRBD1. CDR1 is SGHRS, CDR2 YFSETQ, per germline. With V trimmed by 3 bases and J by 1 base, 5 bases remained unmatched. The CDR3 extends over 15 amino acids. The CDR3 region is CASSSTGTGSYEQYF. CDR3 DNA sequence: TGCGCCAGCAGCTCGACCGGGACAGGGTCCTACGAGCAGTACTTC.

The CDR3 sequence: CASSLGGANQPQHF. DNA for the CDR3: TGTGCCAGCAGCCTAGGGGGGGCCAATCAGCCCCAGCATTTT. J is TRBJ1-5 and V is TRBV7-2; weak D call: TRBD1 (6 bases). The CDR3 loop spans 14 amino acids. Germline-derived CDR1 and CDR2 are SGHTA and FQGNSA. V shed 5 bases and J shed 3 bases, with 11 bases lying between them.

J is TRBJ2-1 and V is TRBV4-3; 9 bases match TRBD2. The CDR3 consists of 16 residues. V lost 0 bases, J lost 9 bases, and 9 bases stayed unmatched. Germline V CDR1 and CDR2: LGHNA, YSLEER. This chain's CDR3 is CASSQDGLAGSAEQFF. The CDR3 DNA is TGCGCCAGCAGCCAAGATGGCCTAGCGGGGTCAGCTGAGCAGTTCTTC.

A remark on this clone: A junction boundary mismatches the germline segment, possibly from a read error. This CDR3 is also generated by other DNA sequences in the sample. The V call is TRBV7-9, the J call TRBJ2-5, with 9 bases that match TRBD1. The CDR3 extends over 14 amino acids. Germline lookup yields CDR1 SEHNR and CDR2 FQNEAQ (reference sequence). CDR3 amino acids: CASSLDRGKETQYF. The CDR3 bases are TGTGCCAGCAGTTTAGACAGGGGGAAAGAGACCCAGTACTTC.

V usage is TRBV6-6 and J usage is TRBJ2-2; no reliable D call. CDR1 and CDR2 (germline): MNHNY, SVGAGI (reference sequence). The CDR3 has 12 residues. Trimming left V 7 bases short and J 4 bases short, with 7 bases between. CDR3 sequence: CASTSGTGELFF. The CDR3 region has the DNA TGTGCCAGCACCTCGGGCACCGGGGAGCTGTTTTTT.

This rearrangement joins TRBV10-3 to TRBJ1-2; maybe TRBD1 (5 bases). V gave up 4 bases and J gave up 4 bases, with 13 bases separating them. The CDR3 sequence is 14 residues long. Germline V gene data show CDR1 as ENHRY and CDR2 as SYGVKD. CDR3 DNA sequence: TGTGCCATCAGTGGGTCGGGGGAAGTCTATGGCTACACCTTC. It translates to CAISGSGEVYGYTF.

This clone is a singleton in its sample. The CDR3 sequence: CASSRVVGDTQYF. CDR3 bases: TGTGCCAGCAGCAGAGTGGTGGGAGATACGCAGTATTTT. V usage is TRBV7-2 and J usage is TRBJ2-3; D call uncertain. The CDR3 loop spans 13 amino acids. The ends were cut back, 5 bases at V and 5 bases at J, with 11 bases in the middle. In germline, CDR1 is SGHTA, CDR2 FQGNSA.

The V and J genes are TRBV7-9 and TRBJ2-3; the D gene is possibly TRBD2 (6 bases). The CDR3 runs 17 residues. V gave up 6 bases and J gave up 3 bases, with 22 bases separating them. Germline-derived CDR1 and CDR2 are SEHNR and FQNEAQ (reference sequence). CDR3: CASSIAYGGLSTDTQYF. The CDR3 nucleotides read TGTGCCAGCAGTATTGCGTACGGGGGTTTGAGTACAGATACGCAGTATTTT.

The chain uses TRBV28 and TRBJ1-1, with D possibly being TRBD1 (6 bases). Trimming stripped 1 base from V and 4 bases from J, with 16 bases between. Per the germline V gene, CDR1 is MDHEN and CDR2 is SYDVKM. This CDR3 comprises 16 residues. CDR3 loop: CASSLSHRGGSTEAFF. The CDR3, as DNA: TGTGCCAGCAGTTTATCCCATAGGGGGGGATCCACTGAAGCTTTCTTT.

The rearrangement uses TRBV11-2 and TRBJ1-5; 10 positions match TRBD1. Germline V gene sequence: CDR1 SGHAT, CDR2 FQNNGV. The CDR3 runs 16 residues. V lost 2 bases to trimming and J lost 6 bases; unmatched junction nucleotides: 7. The chain's CDR3 is CASSLLVTGGVQPQHF. Here the CDR3 DNA reads TGTGCCAGCAGCTTATTGGTGACAGGGGGCGTTCAGCCCCAGCATTTT.

V usage is TRBV5-1 and J usage is TRBJ1-3; 7 nucleotides match TRBD1. With 3 bases clipped from V and 4 bases from J, the junction kept 10 bases outside the gene matches. The CDR3 totals 16 residues. Per germline, CDR1 SGHRS and CDR2 YFSETQ. The CDR3: CASSSNQQGIGNTIYF. CDR3 DNA sequence: TGCGCCAGCAGCTCAAATCAACAGGGGATAGGAAACACCATATATTTT.

The rearrangement uses TRBV10-1 and TRBJ2-1; D not resolved. The germline CDR1 and CDR2 sequences are WNHNN and SYGVQD (reference sequence). V was clipped by 10 bases and J by 5 bases, with 15 bases between them. This CDR3 spans 13 amino acids. The CDR3 protein is CATWAGGNNEQFF. The CDR3 DNA reads TGCGCCACCTGGGCAGGTGGGAACAATGAGCAGTTCTTC.

The table lists this clone with a count of one. Other nucleotide sequences from this sample produce the same CDR3. V and J are TRBV5-6 and TRBJ1-6, with 7 bases identical to TRBD1. CDR1 and CDR2 (germline): SGHDT, YYEEEE. The CDR3 covers 14 residues. The trim removed 2 bases at V and 10 bases at J, leaving 6 bases unmatched. The CDR3 sequence: CASSFGQGDSPLHF. The CDR3 bases are TGTGCCAGCAGCTTCGGCCAGGGGGACTCACCCCTCCACTTT.

V is TRBV18 and J is TRBJ1-1, with D unresolved. Germline CDR1 and CDR2: KGHSH and LQKENI. CDR3 size: 14 residues. V was cut by 3 bases and J by 5 bases, with 13 bases left in between. The CDR3 is CASSPASGRTEAFF. The CDR3 DNA follows: TGTGCCAGCTCACCTGCAAGTGGTAGGACTGAAGCTTTCTTT.

The CDR3 DNA sequence: TGTGCCAGCAGCCCCTGGACTAGCGCGTCTAGCACAGATACGCAGTATTTT. Translating gives CASSPWTSASSTDTQYF. This chain joins TRBV7-2 and TRBJ2-3; 9 bases are a match to TRBD2. Unmatched junction bases numbered 9, after V lost 5 bases and J lost 0 bases. This CDR3 has 17 amino acids. Germline V CDR1 and CDR2: SGHTA, FQGNSA.

In nucleotides, the CDR3 is TGTGCCAGCAGCACCGGGACAGACCTAGCCAAAAACATTCAGTACTTC. It is translated as CASSTGTDLAKNIQYF. The chain is built from TRBV5-4 and TRBJ2-4, with 7 bases identical to TRBD1. Losses at the gene ends were 4 bases for V and 0 bases for J; bases not matched to a gene: 7. The CDR3 is 16 residues long. CDR1 and CDR2 (germline): SGHNT, YYREEE (reference sequence).

The chain joins TRBV25-1 to TRBJ2-7; maybe TRBD2 (5 bases). Trimming took off 2 bases at V and 5 bases at J, with 10 bases between the two ends. The CDR3 length is 13 residues. The germline V gene encodes CDR1 MGHDK and CDR2 SYGVNS. CDR3 sequence (DNA): TGTGCCAGCAGTGAAGCAGGAGCGGACGAGCAGTACTTC. This gives the protein CASSEAGADEQYF.

The chain carries TRBV7-8 and TRBJ2-1; 8 bases map to TRBD2. Germline lookup yields CDR1 SGHVS and CDR2 FQNEAQ. V shed 7 bases, J shed 5 bases, and the junction held 13 bases outside the gene matches. This CDR3 comprises 16 residues. CDR3 coding DNA: TGTGCCAGCACTCCTCAGAATAGCGGGACAAACAATGAGCAGTTCTTC. This encodes CASTPQNSGTNNEQFF.

V and J are TRBV4-1 and TRBJ2-7; TRBD1 agrees at 9 bases. Germline V lookup: CDR1 MGHRA, CDR2 YSYEKL. The CDR3 is made up of 15 amino acids. V lost 3 bases and J lost 1; bases outside the gene matches: 4. The CDR3 here is CASSHMTGGSYEQYF. The CDR3 DNA reads as TGCGCCAGCAGCCACATGACAGGGGGTTCCTACGAGCAGTACTTC.

The CDR3 coding sequence is TGTGCCAGCAGCGCCAGGGGAGACAGGGGGAACACTGAAGCTTTCTTT. Amino acids: CASSARGDRGNTEAFF. V usage is TRBV9 and J usage is TRBJ1-1; 8 nucleotides align to TRBD1. The CDR3 contains 16 residues. Germline V gene data show CDR1 as SGDLS and CDR2 as YYNGEE. V was clipped by 3 bases and J by 1 base; unmatched bases: 8.

V is TRBV10-3 and J is TRBJ2-7; the D call may be TRBD1 or TRBD2 (5 bases each). CDR3 length: 12 residues. Germline loops: CDR1 ENHRY, CDR2 SYGVKD. With 8 bases removed from V and 5 bases from J, the gap between germline ends came to 13 bases. CDR3 bases: TGTGCCATCCGTTCGTTGGGGGACGAGCAGTACTTC. Translated: CAIRSLGDEQYF.

V is TRBV11-2 and J is TRBJ2-7, with a tentative D call TRBD1 (6 bases). The ends were cut back, 5 bases at V and 3 bases at J, with 14 bases in the middle. Germline V gene data show CDR1 as SGHAT and CDR2 as FQNNGV. The CDR3 spans 14 residues. The CDR3 DNA follows: TGTGCCAGCAGCACCACCGGGACAATCTACGAGCAGTACTTC. Encoded protein: CASSTTGTIYEQYF.

This rearrangement joins TRBV6-6 to TRBJ2-2, with no clear D. Germline CDR1 and CDR2: MNHNY and SVGAGI (reference sequence). This CDR3 spans 16 amino acids. The V gene lost 1 base and the J gene lost 1 base, with 10 bases spanning the gap. The CDR3 spells CASSYYPRQNTGELFF. The DNA for the CDR3 is TGTGCCAGCAGTTACTATCCCCGACAGAACACCGGGGAGCTGTTTTTT.

The rearrangement uses TRBV11-2 and TRBJ2-1; 10 bases are a match to TRBD2. V lost 7 bases to trimming and J lost 4 bases; unmatched junction nucleotides: 10. Germline loops: CDR1 SGHAT, CDR2 FQNNGV. The CDR3 runs to 16 residues. CDR3: CASKKSGGAEYNEQFF. The CDR3 DNA reads TGTGCCAGCAAGAAGAGCGGGGGGGCGGAGTACAATGAGCAGTTCTTC.

The chain uses TRBV19 and TRBJ1-4, with D possibly matching TRBD1 (5 bases). The CDR3 runs to 15 residues. The germline V gene has CDR1 LNHDA and CDR2 SQIVND (reference sequence). V lost 4 bases, J lost 4 bases, and 13 bases lay in between. CDR3 sequence: CASSTKGRINEKLFF. The CDR3 DNA reads TGTGCCAGTAGTACGAAGGGACGGATTAATGAAAAACTGTTTTTT.

The rearrangement joins TRBV19 to TRBJ2-7; maybe TRBD1 (6 bases). The ends were cut back, 1 base at V and 5 bases at J, with 12 bases in the middle. The CDR3 runs 14 residues. Germline V gene lookup returns CDR1 LNHDA and CDR2 SQIVND (reference sequence). Here the CDR3 DNA reads TGTGCCAGTAGTATAGGAGTGGGGGCGAACGAGCAGTACTTC. Encoded protein: CASSIGVGANEQYF.

The chain employs TRBV5-1 and TRBJ2-5, with D perhaps TRBD2 (6 bases). V shed 8 bases and J shed 5 bases, with 10 bases lying between them. In germline, CDR1 is SGHRS, CDR2 YFSETQ. The CDR3 totals 11 residues. The CDR3 DNA sequence: TGCGCCAGTGGGGAGGTTGAGACCCAGTACTTC. This translates into CASGEVETQYF.